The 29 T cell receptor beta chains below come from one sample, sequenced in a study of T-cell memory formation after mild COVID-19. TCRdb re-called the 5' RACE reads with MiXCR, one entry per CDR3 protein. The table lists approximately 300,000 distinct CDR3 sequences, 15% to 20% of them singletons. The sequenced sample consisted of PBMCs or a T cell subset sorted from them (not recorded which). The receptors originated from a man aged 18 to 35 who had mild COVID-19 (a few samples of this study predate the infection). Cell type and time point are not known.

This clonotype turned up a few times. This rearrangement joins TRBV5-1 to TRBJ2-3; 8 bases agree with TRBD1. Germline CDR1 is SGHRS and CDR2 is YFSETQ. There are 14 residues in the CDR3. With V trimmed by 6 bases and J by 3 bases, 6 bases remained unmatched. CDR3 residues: CASTQDRVTDTQYF. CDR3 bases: TGCGCCAGCACCCAGGACAGGGTGACAGATACGCAGTATTTT.

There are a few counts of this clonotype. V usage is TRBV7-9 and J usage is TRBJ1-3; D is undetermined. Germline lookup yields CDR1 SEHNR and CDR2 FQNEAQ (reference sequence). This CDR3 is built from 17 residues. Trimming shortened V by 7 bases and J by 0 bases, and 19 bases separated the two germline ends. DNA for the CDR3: TGTGCCAGCAACCGGGGAGGGAAGGAATACTCTGGAAACACCATATATTTT. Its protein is CASNRGGKEYSGNTIYF. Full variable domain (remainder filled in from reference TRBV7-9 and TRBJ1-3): DTGVSQNPRHKITKRGQNVTFRCDPISEHNRLYWYRQTLGQGPEFLTYFQNEAQLEKSRLLSDRFSAERPKGSFSTLEIQRTEQGDSAMYLCASNRGGKEYSGNTIYFGEGSWLTVV.

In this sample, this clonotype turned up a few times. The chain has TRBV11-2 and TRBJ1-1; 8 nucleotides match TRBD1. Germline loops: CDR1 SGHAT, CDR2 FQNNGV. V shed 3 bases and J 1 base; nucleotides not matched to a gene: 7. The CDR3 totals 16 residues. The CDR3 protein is CASSFDQGAWNTEAFF. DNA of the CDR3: TGTGCCAGCAGCTTTGATCAGGGGGCCTGGAACACTGAAGCTTTCTTT.

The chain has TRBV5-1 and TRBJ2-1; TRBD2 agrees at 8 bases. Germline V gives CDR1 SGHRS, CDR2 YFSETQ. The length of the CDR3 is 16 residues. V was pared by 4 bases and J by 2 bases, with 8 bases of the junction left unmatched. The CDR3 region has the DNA TGCGCCAGCAGCCCGGGGTCGGGACTAGCCTACAATGAGCAGTTCTTC. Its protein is CASSPGSGLAYNEQFF.

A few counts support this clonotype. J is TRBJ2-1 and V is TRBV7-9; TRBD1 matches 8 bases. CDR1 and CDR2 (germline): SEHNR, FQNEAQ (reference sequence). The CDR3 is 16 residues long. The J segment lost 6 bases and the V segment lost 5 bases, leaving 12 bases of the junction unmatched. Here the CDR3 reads CASSPLGAGGFNEQFF. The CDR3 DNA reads TGTGCCAGCAGCCCACTGGGGGCAGGGGGCTTCAATGAGCAGTTCTTC.

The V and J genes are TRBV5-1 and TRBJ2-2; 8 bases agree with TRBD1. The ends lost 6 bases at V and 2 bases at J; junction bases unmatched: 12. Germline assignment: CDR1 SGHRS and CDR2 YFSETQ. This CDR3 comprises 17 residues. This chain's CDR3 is CASTPFWDRSNTGELFF. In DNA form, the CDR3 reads TGCGCCAGCACCCCTTTTTGGGACAGGAGTAACACCGGGGAGCTGTTTTTT.

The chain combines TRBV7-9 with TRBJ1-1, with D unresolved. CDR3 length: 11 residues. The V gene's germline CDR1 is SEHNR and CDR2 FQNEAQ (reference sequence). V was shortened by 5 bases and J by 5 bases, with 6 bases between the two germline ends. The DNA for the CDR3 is TGTGCCAGCAGCCTAATGACTGAAGCTTTCTTT. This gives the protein CASSLMTEAFF.

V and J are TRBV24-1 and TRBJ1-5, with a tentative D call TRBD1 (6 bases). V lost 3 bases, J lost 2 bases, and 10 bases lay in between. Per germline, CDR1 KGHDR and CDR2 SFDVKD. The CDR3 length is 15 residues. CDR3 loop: CATSDPRGRNQPQHF. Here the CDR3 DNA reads TGTGCCACCAGTGATCCCCGGGGGCGCAATCAGCCCCAGCATTTT.

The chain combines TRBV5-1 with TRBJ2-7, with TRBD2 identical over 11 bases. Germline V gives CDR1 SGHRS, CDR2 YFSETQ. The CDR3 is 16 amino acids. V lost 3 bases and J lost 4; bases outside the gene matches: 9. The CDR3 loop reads CASSYIAGGSPYEQYF. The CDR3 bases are TGCGCCAGCAGCTATATAGCGGGGGGGTCCCCTTACGAGCAGTACTTC.

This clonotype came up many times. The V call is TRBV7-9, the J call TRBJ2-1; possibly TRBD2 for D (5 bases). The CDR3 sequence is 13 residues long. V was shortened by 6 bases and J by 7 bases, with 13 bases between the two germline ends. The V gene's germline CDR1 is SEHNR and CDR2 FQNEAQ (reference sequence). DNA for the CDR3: TGTGCCAGCAGGTCCGGACTGGCTAATGAGCAGTTCTTC. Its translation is CASRSGLANEQFF.

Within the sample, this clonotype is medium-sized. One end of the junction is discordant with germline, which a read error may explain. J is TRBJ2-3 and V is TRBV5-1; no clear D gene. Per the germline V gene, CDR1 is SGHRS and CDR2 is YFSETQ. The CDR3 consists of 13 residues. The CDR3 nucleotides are TGTGCCAGCAGTTTGACTAGCACAGATACGCAGTATTTT. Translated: CASSLTSTDTQYF.

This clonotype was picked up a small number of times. The CDR3 DNA follows: TGCAGTAGAACGGGCTTCACAGATACGCAGTATTTT. Residues: CSRTGFTDTQYF. The chain couples TRBV20-1 to TRBJ2-3; D gene unclear. The germline V gene has CDR1 DFQATT and CDR2 SNEGSKA (reference sequence). Trimming stripped 8 bases from V and 2 bases from J, with 11 bases between. The CDR3 length is 12 residues.

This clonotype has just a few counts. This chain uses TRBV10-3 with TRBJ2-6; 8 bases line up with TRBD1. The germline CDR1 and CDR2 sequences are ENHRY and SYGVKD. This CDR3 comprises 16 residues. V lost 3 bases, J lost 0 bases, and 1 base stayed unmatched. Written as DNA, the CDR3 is TGTGCCATCAGTGACACAGGGGGCTCTGGGGCCAACGTCCTGACTTTC. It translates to CAISDTGGSGANVLTF.

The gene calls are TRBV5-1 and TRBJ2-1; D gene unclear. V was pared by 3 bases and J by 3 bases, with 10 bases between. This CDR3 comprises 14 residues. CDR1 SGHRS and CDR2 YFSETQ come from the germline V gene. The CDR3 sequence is CASSWPPYYNEQFF. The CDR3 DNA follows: TGCGCCAGCAGCTGGCCGCCCTACTACAATGAGCAGTTCTTC.

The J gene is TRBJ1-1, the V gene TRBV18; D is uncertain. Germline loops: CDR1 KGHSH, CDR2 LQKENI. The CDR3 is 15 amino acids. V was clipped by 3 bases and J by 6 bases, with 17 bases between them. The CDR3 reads CASSPLSNGNSEAFF. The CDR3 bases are TGTGCCAGCTCACCGCTTTCTAACGGGAATTCTGAAGCTTTCTTT.

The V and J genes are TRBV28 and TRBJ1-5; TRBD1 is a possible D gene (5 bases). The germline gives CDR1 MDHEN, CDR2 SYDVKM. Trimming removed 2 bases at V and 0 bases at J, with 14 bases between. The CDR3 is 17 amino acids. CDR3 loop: CASSLLGGGNSNQPQHF. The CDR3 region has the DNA TGTGCCAGCAGTTTACTCGGGGGGGGTAATAGCAATCAGCCCCAGCATTTT. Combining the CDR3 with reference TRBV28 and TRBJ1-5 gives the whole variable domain DVKVTQSSRYLVKRTGEKVFLECVQDMDHENMFWYRQDPGLGLRLIYFSYDVKMKEKGDIPEGYSVSREKKERFSLILESASTNQTSMYLCASSLLGGGNSNQPQHFGDGTRLSIL.

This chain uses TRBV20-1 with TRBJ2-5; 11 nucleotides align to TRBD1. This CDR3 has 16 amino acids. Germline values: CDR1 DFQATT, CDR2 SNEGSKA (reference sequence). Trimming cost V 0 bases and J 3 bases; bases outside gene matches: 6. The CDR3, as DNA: TGCAGTGCTAGAGAGTGGACAGGGGGCGGGAAAGAGACCCAGTACTTC. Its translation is CSAREWTGGGKETQYF.

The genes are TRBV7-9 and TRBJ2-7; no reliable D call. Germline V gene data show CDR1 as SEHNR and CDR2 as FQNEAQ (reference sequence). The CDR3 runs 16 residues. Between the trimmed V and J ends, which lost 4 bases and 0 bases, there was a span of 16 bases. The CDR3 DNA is TGTGCCAGCAGCTCCTTTCAGGCTGACATCTCCTACGAGCAGTACTTC. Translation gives CASSSFQADISYEQYF.

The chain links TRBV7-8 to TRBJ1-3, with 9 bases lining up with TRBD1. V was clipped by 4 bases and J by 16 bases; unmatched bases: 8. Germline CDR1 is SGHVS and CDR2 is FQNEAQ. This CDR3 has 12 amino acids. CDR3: CASSWGQGPMYF. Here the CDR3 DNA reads TGTGCCAGCAGCTGGGGACAGGGCCCTATGTATTTT. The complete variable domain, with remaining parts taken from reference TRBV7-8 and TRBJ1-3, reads GAGVSQSPRYKVAKRGQDVALRCDPISGHVSLFWYQQALGQGPEFLTYFQNEAQLDKSGLPSDRFFAERPEGSVSTLKIQRTQQEDSAVYLCASSWGQGPMYFGEGSWLTVV.

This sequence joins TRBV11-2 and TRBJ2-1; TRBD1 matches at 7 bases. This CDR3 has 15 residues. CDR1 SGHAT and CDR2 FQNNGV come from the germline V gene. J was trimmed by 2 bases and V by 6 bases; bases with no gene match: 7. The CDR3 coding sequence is TGTGCCAGCAGGGAAGAGGGGGCCCCCTACAATGAGCAGTTCTTC. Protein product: CASREEGAPYNEQFF.

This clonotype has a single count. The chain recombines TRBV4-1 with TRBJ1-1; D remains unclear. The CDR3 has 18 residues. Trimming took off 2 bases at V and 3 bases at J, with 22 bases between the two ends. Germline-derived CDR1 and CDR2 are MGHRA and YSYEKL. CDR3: CASSQTPFQVGVDTEAFF. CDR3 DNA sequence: TGCGCCAGCAGCCAAACCCCTTTCCAGGTGGGAGTGGACACTGAAGCTTTCTTT.

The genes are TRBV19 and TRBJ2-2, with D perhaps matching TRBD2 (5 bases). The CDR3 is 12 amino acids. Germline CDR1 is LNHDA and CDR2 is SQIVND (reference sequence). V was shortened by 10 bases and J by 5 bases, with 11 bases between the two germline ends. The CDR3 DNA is TGTGCCATCCGACCGGGGACCGGGGAGCTGTTTTTT. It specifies CAIRPGTGELFF. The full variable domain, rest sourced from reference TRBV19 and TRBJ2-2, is DGGITQSPKYLFRKEGQNVTLSCEQNLNHDAMYWYRQDPGQGLRLIYYSQIVNDFQKGDIAEGYSVSREKKESFPLTVTSAQKNPTAFYLCAIRPGTGELFFGEGSRLTVL.

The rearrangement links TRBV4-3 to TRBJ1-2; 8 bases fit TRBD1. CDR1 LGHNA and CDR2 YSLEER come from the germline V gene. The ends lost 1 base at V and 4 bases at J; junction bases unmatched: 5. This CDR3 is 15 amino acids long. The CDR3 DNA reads TGCGCCAGCAGCCAAGTGATGGACAGGGCCTATGGCTACACCTTC. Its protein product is CASSQVMDRAYGYTF.

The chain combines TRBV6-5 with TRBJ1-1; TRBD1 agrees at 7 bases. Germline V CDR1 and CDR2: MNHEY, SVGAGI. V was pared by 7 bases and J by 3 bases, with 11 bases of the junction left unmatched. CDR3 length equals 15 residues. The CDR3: CASTALDRVDTEAFF. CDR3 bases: TGTGCCAGCACCGCCCTCGACAGGGTGGACACTGAAGCTTTCTTT.

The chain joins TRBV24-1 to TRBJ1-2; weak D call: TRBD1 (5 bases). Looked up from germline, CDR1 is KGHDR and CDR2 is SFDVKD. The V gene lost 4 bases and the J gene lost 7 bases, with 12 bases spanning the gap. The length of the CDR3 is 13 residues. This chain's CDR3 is CATSDRAGSGYTF. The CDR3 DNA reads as TGTGCCACCAGTGACAGGGCAGGGTCTGGCTACACCTTC.

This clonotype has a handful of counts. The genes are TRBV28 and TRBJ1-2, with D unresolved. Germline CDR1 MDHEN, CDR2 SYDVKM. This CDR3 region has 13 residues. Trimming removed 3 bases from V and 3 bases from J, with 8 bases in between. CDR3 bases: TGTGCCAGCAGTTTTGGACTGGACTATGGCTACACCTTC. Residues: CASSFGLDYGYTF.

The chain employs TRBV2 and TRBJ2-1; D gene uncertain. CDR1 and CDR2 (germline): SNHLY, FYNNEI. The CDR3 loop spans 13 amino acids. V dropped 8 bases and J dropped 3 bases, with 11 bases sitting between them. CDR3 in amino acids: CASGRSSYNEQFF. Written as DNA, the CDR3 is TGTGCCAGCGGCCGGTCTAGCTACAATGAGCAGTTCTTC.

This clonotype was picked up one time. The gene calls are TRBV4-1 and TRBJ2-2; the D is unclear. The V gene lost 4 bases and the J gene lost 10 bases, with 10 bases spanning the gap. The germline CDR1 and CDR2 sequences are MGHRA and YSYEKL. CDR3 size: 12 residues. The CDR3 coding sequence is TGCGCCAGCAGCCGCCCCTCTGTGGAGCTGTTTTTT. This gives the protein CASSRPSVELFF.

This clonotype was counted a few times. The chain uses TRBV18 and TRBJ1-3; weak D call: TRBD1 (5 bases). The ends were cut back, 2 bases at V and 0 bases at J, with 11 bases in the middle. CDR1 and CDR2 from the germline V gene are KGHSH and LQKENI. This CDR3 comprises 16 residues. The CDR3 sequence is CASSPSTGGSGNTIYF. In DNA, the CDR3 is TGTGCCAGCTCACCATCGACCGGGGGCTCTGGAAACACCATATATTTT.